Described below is a single TCR beta chain sequence and its context. Its antigen remains unknown. This CDR3 is built from 15 residues. Germline CDR1 LNHDA, CDR2 SQIVND (reference sequence). V dropped 6 bases and J dropped 8; count of bases not matched to a gene: 11. This specimen comes from a study of shared clonotypes between healthy human individuals. General study points: It was anticipated that sequencing depth would influence how many clonotypes donors shared. Against clonotypes common to all four donors, non-shared ones had lower generation probabilities. Exclusively blood specimens were collected; tissue repertoires likely differ.

Naive CD8 cells, CD45RO-negative and positively selected for CCR7, excluded terminally differentiated effector memory CD45RA+ cells. The donors, healthy adults who were HIV-negative, had experienced no recent acute infections or vaccinations. Sequencing used immunoSEQ multiplex PCR; TCRdb keeps in-frame clones, though not all of them. The sample gives around 600,000 clones, roughly 98% of which show up once; approximately 0.33% is in the top ten. This clonotype was sampled from a man aged 25 to 40 in good health. The J gene is TRBJ2-1, the V gene TRBV19; TRBD1 matches 9 bases. Input material: naive CD8+ T cells sorted from blood. The CDR3 here is CASRWGGTGFYEQFF. The CDR3 DNA reads as TGTGCCAGTAGATGGGGGGGGACAGGGTTCTATGAGCAGTTCTTC.